The 5 T cell receptor beta chains presented below share a single source sample, sequenced in a study of cytomegalovirus exposure and HLA in healthy donors. The table came from immunoSEQ multiplex PCR; TCRdb's copy has only in-frame clones and leaves some out. The table includes roughly 120,000 clones, about 88% detected once. The sequenced sample was PBMCs. These TCRs come from a woman under 30 in good health and CMV-seronegative.

This clone showed up just once. The V gene is TRBV19, the J gene TRBJ2-5; perhaps TRBD1 as D (5 bases). The CDR3 totals 17 residues. V lost 3 bases and J 3 bases, leaving 20 bases between the germline ends. Germline assignment: CDR1 LNHDA and CDR2 SQIVND (reference sequence). CDR3 loop: CASSIAHIITGEETQYF. CDR3 nucleotide sequence: TGTGCCAGTAGTATCGCCCATATCATAACAGGAGAAGAGACCCAGTACTTC.

V gene TRBV29-1 combines with J gene TRBJ2-7; D is perhaps TRBD2 (5 bases). V lost 3 bases and J lost 3, with 12 bases in between. The CDR3 loop spans 13 amino acids. Germline V gene data show CDR1 as SQVTM and CDR2 as ANQGSEA. The CDR3 protein is CSVEEVGNYEQYF. The DNA of the CDR3 is TGCAGCGTTGAGGAGGTAGGAAACTACGAGCAGTACTTC.

The chain recombines TRBV29-1 with TRBJ1-2; D is perhaps TRBD1 (5 bases). The CDR3 has 14 amino acids. V was pared by 7 bases and J by 4 bases, with 19 bases between. Per the germline V gene, CDR1 is SQVTM and CDR2 is ANQGSEA. CDR3 bases: TGCAGCGCCCGGGACTCCCCTTCGGGCTATGGCTACACCTTC. Its translation: CSARDSPSGYGYTF.

The rearrangement links TRBV5-4 to TRBJ2-7; 8 bases align to TRBD2. The germline V gene encodes CDR1 SGHNT and CDR2 YYREEE (reference sequence). J was trimmed by 4 bases and V by 4 bases; bases with no gene match: 7. CDR3 length: 14 residues. CDR3 region: CASSPGTSNYEQYF. The CDR3 coding sequence is TGTGCCAGCAGCCCCGGGACTAGTAATTACGAGCAGTACTTC. Looking up the rest from reference TRBV5-4 and TRBJ2-7 gives the full variable domain: ETGVTQSPTHLIKTRGQQVTLRCSSQSGHNTVSWYQQALGQGPQFIFQYYREEENGRGNFPPRFSGLQFPNYSSELNVNALELDDSALYLCASSPGTSNYEQYFGPGTRLTVT.

The chain is built from TRBV6-5 and TRBJ2-2, with 10 bases lining up with TRBD2. V trimming: 2 bases; J trimming: 6 bases; junction bases outside the gene matches: 3. Germline values: CDR1 MNHEY, CDR2 SVGAGI. The length of the CDR3 is 15 residues. The CDR3: CASSYLAGASGELFF. The CDR3 nucleotides are TGTGCCAGCAGTTACCTAGCGGGAGCGTCCGGGGAGCTGTTTTTT.